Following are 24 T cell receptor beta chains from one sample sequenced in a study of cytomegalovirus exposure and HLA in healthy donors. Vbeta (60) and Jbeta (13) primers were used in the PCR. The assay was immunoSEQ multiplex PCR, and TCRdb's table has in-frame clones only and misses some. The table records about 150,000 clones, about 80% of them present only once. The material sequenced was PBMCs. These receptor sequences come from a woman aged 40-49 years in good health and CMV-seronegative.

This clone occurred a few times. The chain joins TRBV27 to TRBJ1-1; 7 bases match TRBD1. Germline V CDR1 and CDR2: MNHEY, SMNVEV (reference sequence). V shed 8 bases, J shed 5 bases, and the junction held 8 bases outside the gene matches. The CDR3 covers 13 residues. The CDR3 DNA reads TGTGCCAGCCAAGTGACAGGGAGAACTGAAGCTTTCTTT. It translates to CASQVTGRTEAFF.

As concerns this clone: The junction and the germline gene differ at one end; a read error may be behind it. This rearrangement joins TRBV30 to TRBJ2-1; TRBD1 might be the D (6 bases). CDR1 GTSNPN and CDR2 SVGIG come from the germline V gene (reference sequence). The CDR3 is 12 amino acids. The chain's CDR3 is CAWSVQGVSLLF. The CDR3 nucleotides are TGTGCCTGGAGTGTACAGGGAGTAAGTCTGCTCTTC.

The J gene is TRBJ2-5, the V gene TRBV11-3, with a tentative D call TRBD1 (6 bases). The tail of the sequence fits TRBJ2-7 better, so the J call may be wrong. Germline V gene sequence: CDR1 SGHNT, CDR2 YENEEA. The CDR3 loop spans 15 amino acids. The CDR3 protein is CASSPAGTRNYEQYF. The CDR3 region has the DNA TGTGCCAGCAGCCCTGCAGGGACACGGAATTACGAGCAGTACTTC.

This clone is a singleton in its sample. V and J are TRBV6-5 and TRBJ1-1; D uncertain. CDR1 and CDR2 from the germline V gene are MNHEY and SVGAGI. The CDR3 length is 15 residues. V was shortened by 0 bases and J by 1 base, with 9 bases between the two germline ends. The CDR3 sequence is CASSYSHSTNTEAFF. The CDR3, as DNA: TGTGCCAGCAGTTACTCCCACAGTACGAACACTGAAGCTTTCTTT.

The CDR3 here is CASSYEAREQYF. In nucleotides, the CDR3 is TGTGCCAGCAGTTACGAGGCTAGGGAGCAGTACTTC. The chain combines TRBV6-7 with TRBJ2-7, with unresolved D. TRBV6-7 is labeled an ORF, and its function is uncertain. The CDR3 has 12 amino acids. V was shortened by 2 bases and J by 7 bases, with 9 bases between the two germline ends.

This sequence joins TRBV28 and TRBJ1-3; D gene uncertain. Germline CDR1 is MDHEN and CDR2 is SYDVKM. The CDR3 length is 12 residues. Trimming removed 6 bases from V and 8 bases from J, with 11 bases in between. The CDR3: CASSRAEHTIYF. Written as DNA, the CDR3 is TGTGCCAGCAGCCGAGCGGAGCACACCATATATTTT.

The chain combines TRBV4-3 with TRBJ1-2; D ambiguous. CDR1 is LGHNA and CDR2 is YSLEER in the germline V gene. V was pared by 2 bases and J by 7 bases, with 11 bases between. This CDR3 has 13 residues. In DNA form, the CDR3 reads TGCGCCAGCAGCCAAAATTTCGTCAGTGGCTACACCTTC. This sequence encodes CASSQNFVSGYTF.

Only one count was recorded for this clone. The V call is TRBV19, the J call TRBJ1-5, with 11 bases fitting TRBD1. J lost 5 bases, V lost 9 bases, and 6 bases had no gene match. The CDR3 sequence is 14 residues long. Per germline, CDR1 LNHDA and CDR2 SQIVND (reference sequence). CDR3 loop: CASGQGAMDQPQHF. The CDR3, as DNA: TGTGCCAGCGGACAGGGGGCAATGGATCAGCCCCAGCATTTT. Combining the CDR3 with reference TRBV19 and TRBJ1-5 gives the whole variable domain DGGITQSPKYLFRKEGQNVTLSCEQNLNHDAMYWYRQDPGQGLRLIYYSQIVNDFQKGDIAEGYSVSREKKESFPLTVTSAQKNPTAFYLCASGQGAMDQPQHFGDGTRLSIL.

This chain's CDR3 is CASSSGQTYNEQFF. The CDR3 DNA reads as TGTGCCAGCAGCAGCGGGCAAACCTACAATGAGCAGTTCTTC. This rearrangement joins TRBV7-2 to TRBJ2-1; possibly TRBD2 for D (6 bases). Germline CDR1 SGHTA, CDR2 FQGNSA. V dropped 5 bases and J dropped 2 bases, with 10 bases sitting between them. The CDR3 covers 14 residues.

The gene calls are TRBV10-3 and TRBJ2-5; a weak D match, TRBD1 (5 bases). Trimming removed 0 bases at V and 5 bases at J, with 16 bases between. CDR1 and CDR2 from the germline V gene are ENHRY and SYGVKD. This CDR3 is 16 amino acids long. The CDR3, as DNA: TGTGCCATCAGTGAGTCAAAGGGGCCGGATCGGGAGACCCAGTACTTC. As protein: CAISESKGPDRETQYF.

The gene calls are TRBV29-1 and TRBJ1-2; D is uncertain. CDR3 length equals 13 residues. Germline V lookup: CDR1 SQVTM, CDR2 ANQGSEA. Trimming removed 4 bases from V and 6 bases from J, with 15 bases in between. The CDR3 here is CSVGSSRRDGYTF. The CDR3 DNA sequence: TGCAGCGTTGGGTCATCGAGACGGGATGGCTACACCTTC.

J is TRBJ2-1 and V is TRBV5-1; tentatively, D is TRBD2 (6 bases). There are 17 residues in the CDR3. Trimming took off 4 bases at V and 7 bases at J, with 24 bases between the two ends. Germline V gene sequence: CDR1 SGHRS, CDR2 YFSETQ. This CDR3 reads CASSPTGGRTQRNEQFF. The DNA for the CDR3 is TGCGCCAGCAGCCCCACCGGGGGACGGACCCAGCGAAATGAGCAGTTCTTC.

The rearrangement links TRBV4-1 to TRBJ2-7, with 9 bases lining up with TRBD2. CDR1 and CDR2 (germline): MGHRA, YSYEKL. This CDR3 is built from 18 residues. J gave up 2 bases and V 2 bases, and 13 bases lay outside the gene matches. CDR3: CASSQKAHQTSGTYEQYF. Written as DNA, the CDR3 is TGCGCCAGCAGCCAAAAAGCCCACCAGACTAGCGGAACCTACGAGCAGTACTTC.

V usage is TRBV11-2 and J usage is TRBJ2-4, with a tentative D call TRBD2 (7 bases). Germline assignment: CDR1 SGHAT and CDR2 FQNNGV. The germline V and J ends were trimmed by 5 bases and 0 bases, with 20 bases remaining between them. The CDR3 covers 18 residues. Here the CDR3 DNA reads TGTGCCAGCAGCCGCTTCCTCGAGGGGGGGCTAGCCAAAAACATTCAGTACTTC. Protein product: CASSRFLEGGLAKNIQYF.

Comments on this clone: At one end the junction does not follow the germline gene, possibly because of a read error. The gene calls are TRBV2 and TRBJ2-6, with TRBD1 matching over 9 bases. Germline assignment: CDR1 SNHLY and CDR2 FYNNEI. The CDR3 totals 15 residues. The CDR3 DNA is TGTGCCAGCAGGGACAGGGGAGCCGGGGCCAACGGCCTGACTTTC. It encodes CASRDRGAGANGLTF.

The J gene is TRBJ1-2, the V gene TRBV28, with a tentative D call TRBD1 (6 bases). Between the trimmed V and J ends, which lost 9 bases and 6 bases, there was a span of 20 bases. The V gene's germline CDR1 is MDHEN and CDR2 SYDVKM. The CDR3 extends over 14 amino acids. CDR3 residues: CASWGGLTGDGYTF. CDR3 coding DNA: TGTGCCAGTTGGGGGGGGCTCACAGGAGATGGCTACACCTTC.

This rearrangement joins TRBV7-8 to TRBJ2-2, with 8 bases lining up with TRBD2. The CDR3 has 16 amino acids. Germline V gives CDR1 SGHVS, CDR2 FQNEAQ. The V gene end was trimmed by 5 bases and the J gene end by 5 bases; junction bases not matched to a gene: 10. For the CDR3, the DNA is TGTGCCAGCAGCCTTGGGGTAGCGGGGATAACCGGGGAGCTGTTTTTT. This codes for CASSLGVAGITGELFF.

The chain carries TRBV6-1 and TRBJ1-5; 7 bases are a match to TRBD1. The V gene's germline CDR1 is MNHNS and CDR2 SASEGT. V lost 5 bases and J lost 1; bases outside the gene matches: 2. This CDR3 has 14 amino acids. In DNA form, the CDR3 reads TGTGCCAGCAGTCCGACAGGGAGCAATCAGCCCCAGCATTTT. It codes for CASSPTGSNQPQHF.

CDR3 nucleotides: TGTGCCAGCAGCTCCACTCAGACTAGCGGGGGGGACTACAATGAGCAGTTCTTC. Translated, it gives CASSSTQTSGGDYNEQFF. The chain couples TRBV7-7 to TRBJ2-1; 14 bases match TRBD2. The CDR3 contains 18 residues. Trimming removed 4 bases from V and 3 bases from J; junction bases left unmatched: 8. The V gene's germline CDR1 is SSHAT and CDR2 FNYEAQ (reference sequence).

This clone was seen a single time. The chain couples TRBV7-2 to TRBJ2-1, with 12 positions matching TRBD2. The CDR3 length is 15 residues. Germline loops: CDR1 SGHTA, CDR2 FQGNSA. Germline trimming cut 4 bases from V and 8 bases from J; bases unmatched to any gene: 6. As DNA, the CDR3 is TGTGCCAGCAGCTCCCTAGCGGGAGGGCCCTATGAGCAGTTCTTC. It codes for CASSSLAGGPYEQFF.

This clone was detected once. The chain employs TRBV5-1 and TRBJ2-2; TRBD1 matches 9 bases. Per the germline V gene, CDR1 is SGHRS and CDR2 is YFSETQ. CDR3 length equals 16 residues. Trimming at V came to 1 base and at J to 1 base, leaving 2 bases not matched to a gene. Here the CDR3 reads CASSLSGQGNTGELFF. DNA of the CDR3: TGCGCCAGCAGCTTGTCGGGACAGGGGAACACCGGGGAGCTGTTTTTT.

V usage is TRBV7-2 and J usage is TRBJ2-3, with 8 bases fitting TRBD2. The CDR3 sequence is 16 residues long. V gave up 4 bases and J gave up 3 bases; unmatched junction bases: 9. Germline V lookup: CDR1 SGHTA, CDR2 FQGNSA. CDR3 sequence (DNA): TGTGCCAGCAGCTCCAAGCGGGAGCGGGGGACAGATACGCAGTATTTT. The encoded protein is CASSSKRERGTDTQYF.

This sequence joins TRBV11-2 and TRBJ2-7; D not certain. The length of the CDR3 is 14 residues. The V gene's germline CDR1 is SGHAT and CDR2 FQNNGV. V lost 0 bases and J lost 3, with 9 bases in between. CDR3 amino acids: CASSLDPRGYEQYF. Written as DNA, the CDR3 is TGTGCCAGCAGCTTAGATCCCCGAGGCTACGAGCAGTACTTC.

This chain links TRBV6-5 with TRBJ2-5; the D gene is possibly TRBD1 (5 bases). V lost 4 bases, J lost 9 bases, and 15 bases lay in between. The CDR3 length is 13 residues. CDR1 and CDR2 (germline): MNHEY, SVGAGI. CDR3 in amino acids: CASSSYLKGAQYF. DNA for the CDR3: TGTGCCAGCAGTTCCTACTTAAAAGGGGCCCAGTACTTC.